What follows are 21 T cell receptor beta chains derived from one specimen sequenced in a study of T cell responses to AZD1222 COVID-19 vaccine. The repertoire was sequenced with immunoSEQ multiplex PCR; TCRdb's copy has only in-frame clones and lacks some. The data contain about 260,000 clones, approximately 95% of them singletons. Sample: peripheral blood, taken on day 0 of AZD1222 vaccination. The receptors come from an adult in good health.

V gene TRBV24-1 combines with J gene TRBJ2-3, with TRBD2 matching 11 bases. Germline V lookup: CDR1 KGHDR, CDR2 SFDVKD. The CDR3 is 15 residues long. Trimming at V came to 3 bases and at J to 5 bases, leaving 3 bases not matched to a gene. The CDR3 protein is CATSDPGLAGDTQYF. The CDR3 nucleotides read TGTGCCACCAGTGATCCTGGACTAGCGGGAGATACGCAGTATTTT.

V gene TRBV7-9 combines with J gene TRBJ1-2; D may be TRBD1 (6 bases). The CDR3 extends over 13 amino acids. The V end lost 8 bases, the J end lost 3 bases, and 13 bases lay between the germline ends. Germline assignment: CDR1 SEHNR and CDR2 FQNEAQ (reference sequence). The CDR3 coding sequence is TGTGCCAGCTCGGGGGGCAGGGACTATGGCTACACCTTC. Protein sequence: CASSGGRDYGYTF.

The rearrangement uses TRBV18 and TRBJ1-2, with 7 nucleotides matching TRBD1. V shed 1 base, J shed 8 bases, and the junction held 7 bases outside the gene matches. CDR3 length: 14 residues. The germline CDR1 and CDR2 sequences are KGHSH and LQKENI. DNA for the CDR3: TGTGCCAGCTCACCACGACAGGGTTTCACGGGCTACACCTTC. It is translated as CASSPRQGFTGYTF.

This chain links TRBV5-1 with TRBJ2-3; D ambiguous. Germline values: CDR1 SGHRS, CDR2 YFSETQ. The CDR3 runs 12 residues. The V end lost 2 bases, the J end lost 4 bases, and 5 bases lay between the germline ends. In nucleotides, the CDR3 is TGCGCCAGCAGCTTAGAATCAGATACGCAGTATTTT. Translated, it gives CASSLESDTQYF. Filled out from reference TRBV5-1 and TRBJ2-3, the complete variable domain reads KAGVTQTPRYLIKTRGQQVTLSCSPISGHRSVSWYQQTPGQGLQFLFEYFSETQRNKGNFPGRFSGRQFSNSRSEMNVSTLELGDSALYLCASSLESDTQYFGPGTRLTVL.

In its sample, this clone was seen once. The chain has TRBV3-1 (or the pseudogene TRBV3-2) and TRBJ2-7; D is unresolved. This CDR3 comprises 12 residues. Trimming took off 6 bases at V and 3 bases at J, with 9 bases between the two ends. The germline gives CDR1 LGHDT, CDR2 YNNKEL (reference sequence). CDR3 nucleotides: TGTGCCAGCAGTGCAGGAGACTACGAGCAGTACTTC. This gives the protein CASSAGDYEQYF.

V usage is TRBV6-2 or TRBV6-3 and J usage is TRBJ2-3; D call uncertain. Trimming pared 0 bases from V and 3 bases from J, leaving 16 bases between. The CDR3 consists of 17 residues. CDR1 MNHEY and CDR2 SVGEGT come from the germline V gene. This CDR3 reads CASSYSVLQPTTDTQYF. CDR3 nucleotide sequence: TGTGCCAGCAGTTACTCGGTCCTACAGCCAACGACAGATACGCAGTATTTT.

The DNA for the CDR3 is TGTGCCAGCAGCCATAACGACAGGCTGATCGGGACCCAGTACTTC. Translated: CASSHNDRLIGTQYF. The chain employs TRBV3-1 (or the pseudogene TRBV3-2) and TRBJ2-5; a possible D gene is TRBD1 (6 bases). The germline CDR1 and CDR2 sequences are LGHDT and YNNKEL (reference sequence). The length of the CDR3 is 15 residues. V was trimmed by 3 bases and J by 7 bases, leaving 18 bases between them.

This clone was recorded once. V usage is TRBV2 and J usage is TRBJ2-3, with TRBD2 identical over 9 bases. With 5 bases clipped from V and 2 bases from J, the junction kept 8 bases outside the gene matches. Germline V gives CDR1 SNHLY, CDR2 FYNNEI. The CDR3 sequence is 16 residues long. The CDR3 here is CASSRGGGRVTDTQYF. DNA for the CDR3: TGTGCCAGCAGTAGGGGAGGCGGGAGGGTCACAGATACGCAGTATTTT.

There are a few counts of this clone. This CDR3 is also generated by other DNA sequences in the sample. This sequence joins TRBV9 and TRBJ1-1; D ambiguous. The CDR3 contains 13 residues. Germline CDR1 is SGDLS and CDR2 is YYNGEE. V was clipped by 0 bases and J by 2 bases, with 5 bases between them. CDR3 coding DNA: TGTGCCAGCAGCGTAGACCGTAACACTGAAGCTTTCTTT. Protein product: CASSVDRNTEAFF.

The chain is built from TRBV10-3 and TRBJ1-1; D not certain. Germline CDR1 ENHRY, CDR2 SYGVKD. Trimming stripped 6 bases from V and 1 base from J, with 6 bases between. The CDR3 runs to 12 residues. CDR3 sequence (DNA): TGTGCCATCAGCCGAGGGAACACTGAAGCTTTCTTT. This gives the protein CAISRGNTEAFF.

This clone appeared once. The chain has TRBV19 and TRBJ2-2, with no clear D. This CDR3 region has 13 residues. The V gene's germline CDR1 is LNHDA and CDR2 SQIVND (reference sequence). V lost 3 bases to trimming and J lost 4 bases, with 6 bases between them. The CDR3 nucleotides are TGTGCCAGTAGTATCACGCCCACCGGGGAGCTGTTTTTT. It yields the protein CASSITPTGELFF.

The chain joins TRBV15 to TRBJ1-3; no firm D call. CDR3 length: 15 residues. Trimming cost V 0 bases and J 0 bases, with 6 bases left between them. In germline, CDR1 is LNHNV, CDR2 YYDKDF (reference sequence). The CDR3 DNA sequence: TGTGCCACCAGCAGAGATCCCATCTCTGGAAACACCATATATTTT. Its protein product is CATSRDPISGNTIYF.

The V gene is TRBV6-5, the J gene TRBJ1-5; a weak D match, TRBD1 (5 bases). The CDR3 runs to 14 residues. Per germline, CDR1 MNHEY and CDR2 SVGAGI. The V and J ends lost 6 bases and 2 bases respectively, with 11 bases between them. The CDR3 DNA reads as TGTGCCAGCAGCAGGGCCTCGGGCAATCAGCCCCAGCATTTT. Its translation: CASSRASGNQPQHF.

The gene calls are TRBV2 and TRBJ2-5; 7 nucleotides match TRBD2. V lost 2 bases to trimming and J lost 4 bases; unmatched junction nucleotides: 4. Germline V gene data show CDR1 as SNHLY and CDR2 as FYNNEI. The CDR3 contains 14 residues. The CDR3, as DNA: TGTGCCAGCAGTGAACCTAGCGGACTAGAGACCCAGTACTTC. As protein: CASSEPSGLETQYF.

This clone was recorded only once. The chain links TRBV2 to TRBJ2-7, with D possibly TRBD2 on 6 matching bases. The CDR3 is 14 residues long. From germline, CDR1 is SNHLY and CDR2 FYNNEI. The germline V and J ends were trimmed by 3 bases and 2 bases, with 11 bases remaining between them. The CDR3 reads CASSEEPGAYEQYF. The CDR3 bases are TGTGCCAGCAGTGAGGAGCCGGGGGCCTACGAGCAGTACTTC.

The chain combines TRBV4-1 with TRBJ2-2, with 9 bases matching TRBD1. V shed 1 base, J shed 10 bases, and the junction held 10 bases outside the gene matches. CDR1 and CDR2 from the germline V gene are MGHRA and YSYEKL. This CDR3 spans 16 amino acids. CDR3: CASSQGIQGAYVELFF. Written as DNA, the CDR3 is TGCGCCAGCAGCCAAGGTATACAGGGGGCCTATGTGGAGCTGTTTTTT.

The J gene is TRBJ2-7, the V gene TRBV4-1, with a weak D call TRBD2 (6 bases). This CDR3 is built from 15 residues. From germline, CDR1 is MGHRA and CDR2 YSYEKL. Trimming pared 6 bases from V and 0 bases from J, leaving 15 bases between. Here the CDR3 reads CASSPEGTRSYEQYF. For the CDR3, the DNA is TGCGCCAGCAGTCCGGAGGGGACCCGCTCCTACGAGCAGTACTTC.

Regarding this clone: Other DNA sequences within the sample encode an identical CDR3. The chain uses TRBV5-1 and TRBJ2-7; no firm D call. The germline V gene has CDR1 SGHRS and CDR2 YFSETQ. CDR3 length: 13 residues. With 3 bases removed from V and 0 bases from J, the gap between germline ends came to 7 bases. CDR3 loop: CASSSGSSYEQYF. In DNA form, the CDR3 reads TGCGCCAGCAGCTCGGGTTCCTCCTACGAGCAGTACTTC.

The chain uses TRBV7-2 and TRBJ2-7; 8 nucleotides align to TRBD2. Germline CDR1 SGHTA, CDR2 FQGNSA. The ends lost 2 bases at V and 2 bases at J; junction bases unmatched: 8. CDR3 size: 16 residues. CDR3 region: CASSLFLAGGPYEQYF. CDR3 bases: TGTGCCAGCAGCTTATTTCTCGCGGGGGGACCCTACGAGCAGTACTTC. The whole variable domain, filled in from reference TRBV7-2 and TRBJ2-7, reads GAGVSQSPSNKVTEKGKDVELRCDPISGHTALYWYRQSLGQGLEFLIYFQGNSAPDKSGLPSDRFSAERTGGSVSTLTIQRTQQEDSAVYLCASSLFLAGGPYEQYFGPGTRLTVT.

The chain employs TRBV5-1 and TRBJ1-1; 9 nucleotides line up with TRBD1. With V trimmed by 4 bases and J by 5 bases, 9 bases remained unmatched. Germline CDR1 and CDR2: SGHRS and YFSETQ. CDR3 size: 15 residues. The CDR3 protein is CASSHGQGRVTEAFF. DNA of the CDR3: TGCGCCAGCAGCCACGGACAGGGGCGTGTTACTGAAGCTTTCTTT.

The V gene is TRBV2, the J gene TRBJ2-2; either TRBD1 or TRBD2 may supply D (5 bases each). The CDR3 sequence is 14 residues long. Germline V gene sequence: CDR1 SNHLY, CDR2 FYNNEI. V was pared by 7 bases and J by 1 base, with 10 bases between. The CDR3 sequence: CASNRDRNTGELFF. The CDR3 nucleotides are TGTGCCAGCAACCGGGACCGGAACACCGGGGAGCTGTTTTTT.